This T cell receptor (beta chain) is drawn from a study of blood T cell repertoires in COVID-19 (dated by TCRdb to 2018 to 2021). Broadly, across the study: The collaborator samples originated in the United States, Italy and Spain and spanned the acute and convalescent phases of COVID-19. The material from the prospective study consisted of cDNA or gDNA derived from T cells, B-cell-depleted T cells, or PBMCs. Deeply sampled blood TCRbeta repertoires from subjects exposed to, actively infected with, or recovered from COVID-19 were included in the dataset. The repertoires were made available in a free public database intended to serve as a resource for research on the immune response to SARS-CoV-2. The samples were drawn from the first 160 participants of the ongoing ImmuneRACE study and from 950 to 1,500 subjects provided by 6 global collaborators. Nearly every sample came with metadata listing a de-identified subject ID, COVID-19 status, age in years and sex. HLA class I and class II types, where available, came from metadata supplied by the sample provider rather than from assay-based typing. Paper-wide results and their limitations: The amount of clinical and demographic metadata varied by source and participant and was provided uncurated.

Each collaborating institution followed its own protocols to collect whole blood in K2EDTA tubes. For TCRbeta analysis, collaborator samples were shipped as frozen whole blood, as isolated PBMCs, or as DNA extracted from either sample type. This clone has just a few counts. Its antigen remains unidentified. Base qualities are not at hand, and no much larger clone is one base apart. V is cut back by 3 bases and J by 6 bases, with 9 bases in the junction unmatched. The germline V gene yields KGHSH for CDR1 and LQKENI for CDR2. Including cysteine and phenylalanine, the CDR3 has 16 amino acids. Only the CDR3 DNA stays, 48 bases, in frame from base 1. The immunoSEQ Assay, a bias-controlled multiplex PCR, was used to amplify TCRbeta CDR3 regions from genomic DNA. From the authors' description of their analysis: The number of nucleated cells in each sample was estimated from the amplification of reference gene primers within the assay. To quantify the absolute abundance of each unique TCRbeta CDR3 rearrangement, sequence reads were collapsed and filtered. For each sample, productive Simpson clonality was calculated by taking the square root of Simpson's diversity index across productive rearrangements. TCRdb's version of the immuneACCESS table is confined to in-frame rearrangements and falls short of the full clone set. An unresolved V gene accounts for under half of the shortfall where checked; the remainder is of unknown origin. That table gives V, J and clone size, and the DNA gave D and trimming. This sample gives around 230,000 clones in total; about 84% of them show up just once. The top ten hold around 8% of the sample.

The sequence came from an elderly woman with acute or convalescent COVID-19. Rearrangement joined TRBV18 to TRBJ2-1; 9 central nucleotides agree with TRBD2. Sequences were obtained from peripheral blood. The DNA sequence is as follows: TGTGCCAGCTCACCCTCTCTAGCGGGATCCGTCAATGAGCAGTTCTTC. This gives the protein CASSPSLAGSVNEQFF. Outside the CDR3, residues come from the reference TRBV18 and TRBJ2-1 proteins, so the full variable domain is: NAGVMQNPRHLVRRRGQEARLRCSPMKGHSHVYWYRQLPEEGLKFMVYLQKENIIDESGMPKERFSAEFPKEGPSILRIQQVVRGDSAAYFCASSPSLAGSVNEQFFGPGTRLTVL.